The rows below give T cell receptor beta chains drawn from one sample of a study of OX40 agonist ivuxolimab in advanced cancers. The protocol was immunoSEQ multiplex PCR, while the TCRdb copy is restricted to in-frame clones and leaves out a portion. Among roughly 61,000 clones, more than 80% were seen once, and the ten largest hold less than 2%. This specimen consisted of CD4+ or CD8+ T cells sorted from blood, obtained in a trial of the OX40 agonist ivuxolimab. The receptor source for this set is an adult with an advanced solid tumor such as melanoma, head and neck, liver or kidney cancer. Each CDR3 is given with its conserved first and last residue. The D gene is left open where the match is weak. Clone size is stated in some rows and not others, as once, few, many or a class when expanded.

D gene: -
J gene: TRBJ1-5
V gene: TRBV28
clone size: -
CDR3 protein: CASSWGGDSNQPQHF
CDR3 DNA: TGTGCCAGCAGTTGGGGCGGAGACAGCAATCAGCCCCAGCATTTT

D gene: TRBD1
J gene: TRBJ2-2
V gene: TRBV7-6
clone size: -
CDR3 protein: CASSLLDRTNTGELFF
CDR3 DNA: TGTGCCAGCAGCTTATTGGACAGGACAAACACCGGGGAGCTGTTTTTT

D gene: -
J gene: TRBJ1-2
V gene: TRBV2
clone size: -
CDR3 protein: CASSEEVVRLFGYTF
CDR3 DNA: TGTGCCAGCAGTGAAGAGGTGGTCCGGCTATTCGGCTACACCTTC

D gene: TRBD1
J gene: TRBJ1-1
V gene: TRBV27
clone size: -
CDR3 protein: CASRLGQGTNTEAFF
CDR3 DNA: TGTGCCAGCAGGCTGGGACAGGGAACGAACACTGAAGCTTTCTTT

D gene: -
J gene: TRBJ1-4
V gene: TRBV15
clone size: -
CDR3 protein: CATSRGDFGTNEKLFF
CDR3 DNA: TGTGCCACCAGCAGAGGCGATTTCGGAACTAATGAAAAACTGTTTTTT

D gene: -
J gene: TRBJ1-1
V gene: TRBV18
clone size: -
CDR3 protein: CASSPGRAGGTPGTEAFF
CDR3 DNA: TGTGCCAGCTCACCGGGTCGGGCAGGAGGAACCCCGGGCACTGAAGCTTTCTTT

D gene: -
J gene: TRBJ2-5
V gene: TRBV2
clone size: -
CDR3 protein: CASRRDGGQETQYF
CDR3 DNA: TGTGCCAGCAGAAGGGACGGTGGACAAGAGACCCAGTACTTC

D gene: -
J gene: TRBJ1-5
V gene: TRBV28
clone size: -
CDR3 protein: CASSRTGTGNNQPQHF
CDR3 DNA: TGTGCCAGCAGTCGAACTGGGACGGGAAACAATCAGCCCCAGCATTTT

D gene: -
J gene: TRBJ2-3
V gene: TRBV19
clone size: -
CDR3 protein: CASSSGSSTDTQYF
CDR3 DNA: TGTGCCAGTAGTTCGGGATCTAGCACAGATACGCAGTATTTT

D gene: -
J gene: TRBJ1-5
V gene: TRBV4-3
clone size: -
CDR3 protein: CASSLDGGPNQPQHF
CDR3 DNA: TGCGCCAGCAGCCTCGACGGGGGTCCAAATCAGCCCCAGCATTTT

D gene: -
J gene: TRBJ1-5
V gene: TRBV7-8
clone size: -
CDR3 protein: CASSLGLTGQPQSGPQHF
CDR3 DNA: TGTGCCAGCAGCTTAGGCCTAACTGGACAGCCCCAATCGGGGCCCCAGCATTTT

D gene: -
J gene: TRBJ1-5
V gene: TRBV6-1
clone size: once
CDR3 protein: CASTLGSGGRQPQHF
CDR3 DNA: TGTGCCAGCACCTTAGGTTCGGGGGGCCGGCAGCCCCAGCATTTT

D gene: TRBD2
J gene: TRBJ2-2
V gene: TRBV7-9
clone size: few
CDR3 protein: CASSPALGGRRPGELFF
CDR3 DNA: TGTGCCAGCAGCCCTGCCCTGGGCGGGAGGCGTCCCGGGGAGCTGTTTTTT

D gene: -
J gene: TRBJ1-4
V gene: TRBV21-1
clone size: -
CDR3 protein: CASSRHLGGQKLFF
CDR3 DNA: TGTGCCAGCAGCAGGCACTTGGGGGGGCAAAAACTGTTTTTT

D gene: TRBD1
J gene: TRBJ1-1
V gene: TRBV2
clone size: -
CDR3 protein: CASSPGQGTEAFF
CDR3 DNA: TGTGCCAGCAGCCCGGGACAGGGGACTGAAGCTTTCTTT

D gene: TRBD2
J gene: TRBJ2-7
V gene: TRBV6-5
clone size: -
CDR3 protein: CASSYTSGGPYEQYF
CDR3 DNA: TGTGCCAGCAGTTACACTAGCGGGGGGCCCTACGAGCAGTACTTC

D gene: -
J gene: TRBJ2-4
V gene: TRBV30
clone size: -
CDR3 protein: CAWGRGEILLAKNIQYF
CDR3 DNA: TGTGCCTGGGGCAGGGGCGAGATCTTATTAGCCAAAAACATTCAGTACTTC

D gene: -
J gene: TRBJ1-1
V gene: TRBV7-9
clone size: few
CDR3 protein: CASSFQPTEAFF
CDR3 DNA: TGTGCCAGCAGCTTCCAACCCACTGAAGCTTTCTTT

D gene: -
J gene: TRBJ2-6
V gene: TRBV19
clone size: -
CDR3 protein: CASSQEASSGANVLTF
CDR3 DNA: TGTGCCAGTAGTCAGGAGGCCAGCTCTGGGGCCAACGTCCTGACTTTC

D gene: TRBD1
J gene: TRBJ2-2
V gene: TRBV10-2
clone size: -
CDR3 protein: CASNRDRANTGELFF
CDR3 DNA: TGCGCCAGCAATAGGGACAGGGCGAACACCGGGGAGCTGTTTTTT

D gene: -
J gene: TRBJ1-4
V gene: TRBV6-4
clone size: -
CDR3 protein: CASSDRPNEKLFF
CDR3 DNA: TGTGCCAGCAGTGACAGACCTAATGAAAAACTGTTTTTT

D gene: -
J gene: TRBJ1-5
V gene: TRBV4-3
clone size: -
CDR3 protein: CASSQDLGGTGRNQPQHF
CDR3 DNA: TGCGCCAGCAGCCAAGATCTCGGGGGCACAGGGAGGAATCAGCCCCAGCATTTT

D gene: -
J gene: TRBJ2-3
V gene: TRBV5-1
clone size: -
CDR3 protein: CASAAQGDTDTQYF
CDR3 DNA: TGCGCCAGCGCAGCGCAGGGTGATACAGATACGCAGTATTTT

D gene: -
J gene: TRBJ1-1
V gene: TRBV6-6
clone size: few
CDR3 protein: CASWTGTQMNTEAFF
CDR3 DNA: TGTGCCAGCTGGACCGGGACACAGATGAACACTGAAGCTTTCTTT

D gene: -
J gene: TRBJ1-1
V gene: TRBV5-4
clone size: -
CDR3 protein: CASSGGTGNTEAFF
CDR3 DNA: TGTGCCAGCAGCGGAGGGACGGGGAACACTGAAGCTTTCTTT

D gene: -
J gene: TRBJ1-2
V gene: TRBV19
clone size: -
CDR3 protein: CASSIGQWFRANYGYTF
CDR3 DNA: TGTGCCAGTAGTATAGGCCAGTGGTTCAGAGCAAACTATGGCTACACCTTC

D gene: -
J gene: TRBJ1-2
V gene: TRBV11-3
clone size: -
CDR3 protein: CASSLQGMRGYTF
CDR3 DNA: TGTGCCAGCAGCTTACAGGGGATGCGGGGCTACACCTTC

D gene: -
J gene: TRBJ2-5
V gene: TRBV29-1
clone size: -
CDR3 protein: CSVEGLLPGAQYF
CDR3 DNA: TGCAGCGTTGAGGGTTTGCTTCCGGGGGCCCAGTACTTC

D gene: TRBD1
J gene: TRBJ1-4
V gene: TRBV4-1
clone size: -
CDR3 protein: CASSQVNRGRREKLFF
CDR3 DNA: TGCGCCAGCAGCCAAGTTAACAGGGGGCGTCGGGAAAAACTGTTTTTT

D gene: TRBD1
J gene: TRBJ2-5
V gene: TRBV4-1
clone size: -
CDR3 protein: CASSQDSGTGGALETQYF
CDR3 DNA: TGCGCCAGCAGCCAAGATTCCGGGACAGGGGGCGCCTTAGAGACCCAGTACTTC

D gene: -
J gene: TRBJ1-5
V gene: TRBV18
clone size: -
CDR3 protein: CASSLGRTWPQHF
CDR3 DNA: TGTGCCAGCTCACTGGGACGGACGTGGCCCCAGCATTTT

D gene: TRBD1
J gene: TRBJ2-7
V gene: TRBV10-3
clone size: -
CDR3 protein: CAINSGTGENEQYF
CDR3 DNA: TGTGCCATCAACAGCGGGACAGGGGAGAACGAGCAGTACTTC

D gene: -
J gene: TRBJ2-2
V gene: TRBV18
clone size: -
CDR3 protein: CASSPYRAGTGELFF
CDR3 DNA: TGTGCCAGCTCACCGTATAGGGCAGGCACCGGGGAGCTGTTTTTT

D gene: TRBD2
J gene: TRBJ2-5
V gene: TRBV6-1
clone size: -
CDR3 protein: CASSVLAGDETETQYF
CDR3 DNA: TGTGCCAGCAGTGTACTAGCGGGAGATGAAACGGAGACCCAGTACTTC

D gene: -
J gene: TRBJ2-5
V gene: TRBV6-5
clone size: -
CDR3 protein: CASSYYLQGGTQYF
CDR3 DNA: TGTGCCAGCAGTTACTATCTACAGGGAGGGACCCAGTACTTC

D gene: -
J gene: TRBJ2-2
V gene: TRBV5-6
clone size: -
CDR3 protein: CASSLVMGSYTGELFF
CDR3 DNA: TGTGCCAGCAGCTTGGTTATGGGCAGTTACACCGGGGAGCTGTTTTTT

D gene: -
J gene: TRBJ2-2
V gene: TRBV9
clone size: -
CDR3 protein: CASSVAGIGNTGELFF
CDR3 DNA: TGTGCCAGCAGCGTAGCAGGGATTGGTAACACCGGGGAGCTGTTTTTT

D gene: TRBD1
J gene: TRBJ2-7
V gene: TRBV6-9
clone size: -
CDR3 protein: CASQGQGVYEQYF
CDR3 DNA: TGTGCCAGCCAGGGACAGGGTGTCTACGAGCAGTACTTC

D gene: TRBD1
J gene: TRBJ2-7
V gene: TRBV15
clone size: -
CDR3 protein: CATGRDRGYEQYF
CDR3 DNA: TGTGCCACCGGCCGGGACAGGGGATACGAGCAGTACTTC

D gene: -
J gene: TRBJ1-6
V gene: TRBV5-4
clone size: -
CDR3 protein: CASSSGQTSSYNSPLHF
CDR3 DNA: TGTGCCAGCAGCTCTGGGCAGACGAGCTCCTATAATTCACCCCTCCACTTT

D gene: TRBD2
J gene: TRBJ2-7
V gene: TRBV28
clone size: -
CDR3 protein: CASSVAGRNEQYF
CDR3 DNA: TGTGCCAGCAGCGTAGCGGGACGGAACGAGCAGTACTTC

D gene: -
J gene: TRBJ1-2
V gene: TRBV7-8
clone size: -
CDR3 protein: CASSLGRTVSYGYTF
CDR3 DNA: TGTGCCAGCAGCTTAGGCCGGACAGTAAGCTATGGCTACACCTTC

D gene: -
J gene: TRBJ1-2
V gene: TRBV7-2
clone size: -
CDR3 protein: CASSLGTGNYGYTF
CDR3 DNA: TGTGCCAGCAGCTTAGGTACGGGGAACTATGGCTACACCTTC

D gene: -
J gene: TRBJ1-4
V gene: TRBV9
clone size: -
CDR3 protein: CASSVASAGTNEKLFF
CDR3 DNA: TGTGCCAGCAGCGTAGCTTCGGCAGGGACTAATGAAAAACTGTTTTTT

D gene: -
J gene: TRBJ2-7
V gene: TRBV7-8
clone size: -
CDR3 protein: CASSFSYEQYF
CDR3 DNA: TGTGCCAGCAGCTTCAGCTACGAGCAGTACTTC

D gene: -
J gene: TRBJ1-2
V gene: TRBV6-5
clone size: -
CDR3 protein: CASSYKDYGYTF
CDR3 DNA: TGTGCCAGCAGTTACAAGGACTATGGCTACACCTTC

D gene: -
J gene: TRBJ2-1
V gene: TRBV5-1
clone size: -
CDR3 protein: CASSSVVGPITEQFF
CDR3 DNA: TGCGCCAGCAGCTCCGTAGTGGGACCAATAACGGAGCAGTTCTTC

D gene: -
J gene: TRBJ2-3
V gene: TRBV5-1
clone size: -
CDR3 protein: CASSLVGGLISTDTQYF
CDR3 DNA: TGCGCCAGCAGCTTGGTGGGTGGGTTGATCAGCACAGATACGCAGTATTTT

D gene: -
J gene: TRBJ1-1
V gene: TRBV5-1
clone size: -
CDR3 protein: CASSLQNLGTEAFF
CDR3 DNA: TGCGCCAGCAGCTTACAGAATTTGGGGACTGAAGCTTTCTTT

D gene: -
J gene: TRBJ2-2
V gene: TRBV2
clone size: -
CDR3 protein: CASSEVTSTGELFF
CDR3 DNA: TGTGCCAGCAGTGAGGTGACGTCGACCGGGGAGCTGTTTTTT

D gene: -
J gene: TRBJ2-1
V gene: TRBV6-4
clone size: -
CDR3 protein: CASSDSGRGSYNEQFF
CDR3 DNA: TGTGCCAGCAGTGACTCGGGTAGGGGGTCCTACAATGAGCAGTTCTTC

D gene: -
J gene: TRBJ1-4
V gene: TRBV18
clone size: -
CDR3 protein: CASSEVIDEKLFF
CDR3 DNA: TGTGCCAGCTCGGAAGTTATAGATGAAAAACTGTTTTTT